The 24 T cell receptor beta chains given below trace back to one sample, sequenced in a study of beta chain features in type 1 diabetes. Expressed TCRB transcripts were sequenced after all isolated RNA was converted to cDNA. Produced via immunoSEQ multiplex PCR; TCRdb's table is partial and in-frame only. This table holds about 290,000 clones, approximately 8.1% found once. The sample taken for sequencing was central memory CD4+ T cells from blood. The receptors here all came from a woman aged 18-29 years in good health.

V gene TRBV5-1 combines with J gene TRBJ2-1; TRBD1 might be the D (6 bases). This CDR3 comprises 14 residues. Per germline, CDR1 SGHRS and CDR2 YFSETQ. V was trimmed by 0 bases and J by 9 bases, leaving 13 bases between them. CDR3 protein: CASSLGGQLGEQFF. CDR3 in DNA: TGCGCCAGCAGCTTGGGGGGACAATTAGGTGAGCAGTTCTTC. Full variable domain (missing parts from reference TRBV5-1 and TRBJ2-1): KAGVTQTPRYLIKTRGQQVTLSCSPISGHRSVSWYQQTPGQGLQFLFEYFSETQRNKGNFPGRFSGRQFSNSRSEMNVSTLELGDSALYLCASSLGGQLGEQFFGPGTRLTVL.

The chain recombines TRBV7-2 with TRBJ1-2; D possibly corresponds to TRBD1 (5 bases). The germline V gene encodes CDR1 SGHTA and CDR2 FQGNSA. V lost 1 base and J 4 bases, leaving 10 bases between the germline ends. This CDR3 spans 14 amino acids. The CDR3: CASSLDLGTYGYTF. Written as DNA, the CDR3 is TGTGCCAGCAGCTTAGATCTGGGGACCTATGGCTACACCTTC.

There are a few counts of this clone. The chain recombines TRBV18 with TRBJ1-1, with D unclear. Germline assignment: CDR1 KGHSH and CDR2 LQKENI. The V gene lost 3 bases and the J gene lost 3 bases, with 14 bases spanning the gap. The CDR3 extends over 15 amino acids. CDR3 region: CASSPLQGGDTEAFF. The DNA for the CDR3 is TGTGCCAGCTCACCGCTCCAAGGTGGGGACACTGAAGCTTTCTTT.

The table lists this clone with a few counts. The chain uses TRBV15 and TRBJ2-7; 9 positions agree with TRBD2. The J segment lost 6 bases and the V segment lost 1 base, leaving 4 bases of the junction unmatched. Per the germline V gene, CDR1 is LNHNV and CDR2 is YYDKDF (reference sequence). CDR3 length: 14 residues. CDR3 protein: CATSRASGGIEQYV. For the CDR3, the DNA is TGTGCCACCAGCAGAGCAAGCGGGGGGATCGAGCAGTACGTC.

This clone was detected a few times. The chain recombines TRBV18 with TRBJ2-7; TRBD2 agrees at 10 bases. V was pared by 0 bases and J by 10 bases, with 3 bases of the junction left unmatched. The CDR3 runs 13 residues. Germline V lookup: CDR1 KGHSH, CDR2 LQKENI. CDR3 protein: CASSPPASGRQYF. In nucleotides, the CDR3 is TGTGCCAGCTCACCACCGGCTAGCGGGAGACAGTACTTC.

This clone was counted a few times. V gene TRBV7-2 combines with J gene TRBJ2-2, with TRBD1 identical over 7 bases. The CDR3 length is 14 residues. V shed 7 bases, J shed 5 bases, and the junction held 7 bases outside the gene matches. CDR1 and CDR2 from the germline V gene are SGHTA and FQGNSA. The CDR3 DNA sequence: TGTGCCAGCACCCGACAGGGCGGGACCGGGGAGCTGTTTTTT. Amino acids: CASTRQGGTGELFF.

The V call is TRBV7-9, the J call TRBJ2-1, with 11 bases fitting TRBD2. V gave up 0 bases and J gave up 1 base; unmatched junction bases: 8. This CDR3 region has 19 residues. CDR1 is SEHNR and CDR2 is FQNEAQ in the germline V gene (reference sequence). In DNA, the CDR3 is TGTGCCAGCAGCTTAGCGGTTGTGACTAGCGGGGCTTCCTACAATGAGCAGTTCTTC. Protein sequence: CASSLAVVTSGASYNEQFF. The full variable domain, rest sourced from reference TRBV7-9 and TRBJ2-1, is DTGVSQNPRHKITKRGQNVTFRCDPISEHNRLYWYRQTLGQGPEFLTYFQNEAQLEKSRLLSDRFSAERPKGSFSTLEIQRTEQGDSAMYLCASSLAVVTSGASYNEQFFGPGTRLTVL.

The V call is TRBV6-6, the J call TRBJ2-1; TRBD1 matches 8 bases. V shed 8 bases, J shed 8 bases, and the junction held 11 bases outside the gene matches. CDR3 size: 14 residues. Per germline, CDR1 MNHNY and CDR2 SVGAGI (reference sequence). In DNA form, the CDR3 reads TGTGCCAGCCTTAGACAGGGGATTTGGGATGAGCAGTTCTTC. Translated, it gives CASLRQGIWDEQFF.

The chain couples TRBV29-1 to TRBJ2-2, with 11 nucleotides matching TRBD2. V lost 2 bases to trimming and J lost 2 bases; unmatched junction nucleotides: 10. The CDR3 length is 18 residues. CDR1 and CDR2 (germline): SQVTM, ANQGSEA. The CDR3 bases are TGCAGCGTTGAAAAGACTAGCGGGATTCCCCCCAACACCGGGGAGCTGTTTTTT. It specifies CSVEKTSGIPPNTGELFF.

In this sample, this clone turned up a few times. This rearrangement joins TRBV4-2 to TRBJ2-1, with 9 nucleotides matching TRBD1. Unmatched junction bases numbered 9, after V lost 3 bases and J lost 12 bases. The length of the CDR3 is 14 residues. The germline V gene encodes CDR1 LGHNA and CDR2 YNFKEQ. The CDR3 here is CASSQGGQGIGQFF. In nucleotides, the CDR3 is TGTGCCAGCAGCCAGGGTGGACAGGGGATAGGGCAGTTCTTC.

This clone was counted a few times. The rearrangement joins TRBV2 to TRBJ1-5; D is uncertain. V lost 3 bases and J 7 bases, leaving 7 bases between the germline ends. Germline values: CDR1 SNHLY, CDR2 FYNNEI. The CDR3 runs 12 residues. The CDR3 loop reads CASSEERQPQHF. The CDR3 DNA sequence: TGTGCCAGCAGTGAGGAACGGCAGCCCCAGCATTTT.

This clone has a handful of counts. The V gene is TRBV7-2, the J gene TRBJ2-1, with a tentative D call TRBD1 (5 bases). The germline V and J ends were trimmed by 3 bases and 7 bases, with 10 bases remaining between them. Germline V CDR1 and CDR2: SGHTA, FQGNSA. The CDR3 consists of 13 residues. The CDR3 sequence is CASSLGPINEQFF. The CDR3 DNA reads TGTGCCAGCAGCTTGGGGCCGATAAATGAGCAGTTCTTC.

V and J are TRBV2 and TRBJ1-5, with 8 bases fitting TRBD1. Germline V CDR1 and CDR2: SNHLY, FYNNEI. The CDR3 is 14 residues long. V gave up 5 bases and J gave up 7 bases; unmatched junction bases: 7. CDR3 amino acids: CASSWTGRGQPQHF. The CDR3 coding sequence is TGTGCCAGCAGTTGGACAGGGCGAGGCCAGCCCCAGCATTTT.

This clone was counted ten times or more. The chain recombines TRBV9 with TRBJ1-1; D unresolved. Germline values: CDR1 SGDLS, CDR2 YYNGEE. The V gene lost 1 base and the J gene lost 4 bases, with 11 bases spanning the gap. CDR3 length equals 14 residues. CDR3 region: CASSVPGTGTEAFF. DNA of the CDR3: TGTGCCAGCAGCGTACCGGGAACGGGCACTGAAGCTTTCTTT.

The chain links TRBV19 to TRBJ1-1, with 7 bases aligning to TRBD1. Trimming cost V 5 bases and J 8 bases; bases outside gene matches: 8. Germline CDR1 reads LNHDA; CDR2 reads SQIVND (reference sequence). The CDR3 sequence is 13 residues long. The CDR3, as DNA: TGTGCCAGTAGTGCAGGGGGACGGACAGAAGCTTTCTTT. Protein: CASSAGGRTEAFF.

The table lists this clone with a few counts. V gene TRBV18 combines with J gene TRBJ2-3; 7 bases are a match to TRBD1. J gave up 0 bases and V 5 bases, and 8 bases lay outside the gene matches. Per the germline V gene, CDR1 is KGHSH and CDR2 is LQKENI. The length of the CDR3 is 16 residues. The CDR3 DNA reads as TGTGCCAGCTCATTCGGGGCGGACAGGAGCACAGATACGCAGTATTTT. This encodes CASSFGADRSTDTQYF.

This chain connects TRBV18 to TRBJ2-5; D remains unclear. Germline loops: CDR1 KGHSH, CDR2 LQKENI. CDR3 size: 15 residues. Between the trimmed V and J ends, which lost 3 bases and 3 bases, there was a span of 14 bases. The CDR3 sequence: CASSPFEARKETQYF. Here the CDR3 DNA reads TGTGCCAGCTCACCGTTTGAGGCGAGAAAAGAGACCCAGTACTTC.

This clone was detected a few times. This sequence joins TRBV7-9 and TRBJ1-2; 7 bases line up with TRBD1. Trimming at V came to 3 bases and at J to 8 bases, leaving 12 bases not matched to a gene. Germline CDR1 reads SEHNR; CDR2 reads FQNEAQ (reference sequence). This CDR3 has 15 amino acids. The CDR3 is CASSLRQGTTYGYTF. CDR3 in DNA: TGTGCCAGCAGCTTGCGACAGGGAACCACTTACGGCTACACCTTC.

V and J are TRBV5-1 and TRBJ1-1, with D possibly being TRBD1 (5 bases). CDR1 is SGHRS and CDR2 is YFSETQ in the germline V gene. The V gene lost 2 bases and the J gene lost 0 bases, with 8 bases spanning the gap. The length of the CDR3 is 14 residues. The CDR3 is CASSFGGLNTEAFF. The CDR3 nucleotides read TGCGCCAGCAGCTTTGGGGGTTTGAACACTGAAGCTTTCTTT.

This clone was detected only a few times. This chain connects TRBV6-1 to TRBJ2-7; D could derive from TRBD1 or TRBD2 (5 bases each). The CDR3 runs 15 residues. Germline-derived CDR1 and CDR2 are MNHNS and SASEGT. With 3 bases removed from V and 4 bases from J, the gap between germline ends came to 16 bases. CDR3 sequence reads: CASSDTLGTQYEQYF. The CDR3 DNA sequence: TGTGCCAGCAGTGATACCCTCGGGACCCAATACGAGCAGTACTTC.

V gene TRBV6-5 combines with J gene TRBJ2-7; 9 bases fit TRBD1. The germline gives CDR1 MNHEY, CDR2 SVGAGI. J lost 7 bases, V lost 10 bases, and 14 bases had no gene match. This CDR3 has 14 residues. CDR3 DNA sequence: TGTGCCACAATGACCGGGACAGGGACCTGGGAGCAGTACTTC. Translation gives CATMTGTGTWEQYF.

The chain carries TRBV30 and TRBJ2-1; 11 nucleotides match TRBD2. This CDR3 contains 14 residues. Germline CDR1 is GTSNPN and CDR2 is SVGIG (reference sequence). Trimming removed 2 bases from V and 16 bases from J; junction bases left unmatched: 13. The CDR3 loop reads CAWSLHSTSGTPFF. For the CDR3, the DNA is TGTGCCTGGAGTCTCCACTCGACTAGCGGGACCCCATTCTTC. Complete variable domain (other parts from reference TRBV30 and TRBJ2-1): SQTIHQWPATLVQPVGSPLSLECTVEGTSNPNLYWYRQAAGRGLQLLFYSVGIGQISSEVPQNLSASRPQDRQFILSSKKLLLSDSGFYLCAWSLHSTSGTPFFGPGTRLTVL.

In this sample, this clone turned up a few times. CDR3 loop: CASSQGYAYEQYF. The CDR3 DNA sequence: TGTGCCAGCAGCCAGGGATACGCCTACGAGCAGTACTTC. This chain joins TRBV6-1 and TRBJ2-7; tentative D call: TRBD1 (5 bases). CDR1 and CDR2 (germline): MNHNS, SASEGT. V was shortened by 6 bases and J by 2 bases, with 11 bases between the two germline ends. CDR3 size: 13 residues.

This clone was seen a few times. The chain couples TRBV19 to TRBJ2-7; 8 bases are a match to TRBD2. The CDR3 sequence is 15 residues long. V lost 1 base and J lost 2; bases outside the gene matches: 4. The germline CDR1 and CDR2 sequences are LNHDA and SQIVND (reference sequence). This CDR3 reads CASSIVAGPTYEQYF. In nucleotides, the CDR3 is TGTGCCAGTAGTATAGTAGCGGGACCGACCTACGAGCAGTACTTC. Variable domain in full (rest from reference TRBV19 and TRBJ2-7): DGGITQSPKYLFRKEGQNVTLSCEQNLNHDAMYWYRQDPGQGLRLIYYSQIVNDFQKGDIAEGYSVSREKKESFPLTVTSAQKNPTAFYLCASSIVAGPTYEQYFGPGTRLTVT.